One sample yielded the 30 T cell receptor beta chains listed below, sequenced in a study of blood T cells in healthy people across ages. Using a J-beta primer mix together with a sample-barcoded 5' primer, a second PCR was run for roughly 6 to 12 cycles. Via MiXCR, TCRdb re-called the 5' RACE reads, giving one row per CDR3 protein. The repertoire has about 1.8 million distinct CDR3 sequences, 49% of them found once; the top ten carry approximately 2%. The specimen was blood. These TCRs come from a woman in her forties in good health.

V and J are TRBV6-2 or TRBV6-3 and TRBJ2-5; 9 bases map to TRBD1. J gave up 11 bases and V 2 bases, and 18 bases lay outside the gene matches. CDR1 MNHEY and CDR2 SVGEGT come from the germline V gene. The CDR3 length is 17 residues. The CDR3 region has the DNA TGTGCCAGCAGTTACCTACATACCCGGGACAGGGTGGGAGAGCAGTACTTC. This encodes CASSYLHTRDRVGEQYF.

V is TRBV28 and J is TRBJ2-4; TRBD1 matches at 8 bases. The end of the DNA fits TRBJ2-7 better, so the J call may be wrong. CDR1 is MDHEN and CDR2 is SYDVKM in the germline V gene. The CDR3 is made up of 16 amino acids. The CDR3 protein is CASSRTGTGSYYEQYF. CDR3 coding DNA: TGTGCCAGCAGTAGAACCGGGACAGGCTCCTACTACGAGCAGTACTTC.

The chain combines TRBV9 with TRBJ2-2; the D gene is possibly TRBD2 (5 bases). The CDR3 consists of 17 residues. Germline CDR1 reads SGDLS; CDR2 reads YYNGEE. With 3 bases removed from V and 5 bases from J, the gap between germline ends came to 20 bases. Here the CDR3 DNA reads TGTGCCAGCAGCGACCAAATTAACCAAGGGAGTACCGGGGAGCTGTTTTTT. It yields the protein CASSDQINQGSTGELFF.

The genes are TRBV7-2 and TRBJ2-7, with no clear D. Germline-derived CDR1 and CDR2 are SGHTA and FQGNSA. Trimming cost V 5 bases and J 2 bases, with 13 bases left between them. There are 14 residues in the CDR3. The CDR3 nucleotides read TGTGCCAGCAGCGCCGTGGACGGAACCTACGAGCAGTACTTC. Encoded protein: CASSAVDGTYEQYF.

This rearrangement joins TRBV6-6 to TRBJ2-6; a possible D gene is TRBD1 (5 bases). CDR3 length: 15 residues. Germline loops: CDR1 MNHNY, CDR2 SVGAGI (reference sequence). Trimming shortened V by 6 bases and J by 1 base, and 10 bases separated the two germline ends. CDR3 sequence reads: CASRGRLSGANVLTF. The CDR3 DNA reads TGTGCCAGCAGGGGGCGACTGTCTGGGGCCAACGTCCTGACTTTC.

The chain is built from TRBV6-5 and TRBJ2-7, with a weak D call TRBD1 (5 bases). V was cut by 5 bases and J by 3 bases, with 14 bases left in between. CDR3 length equals 14 residues. In germline, CDR1 is MNHEY, CDR2 SVGAGI. The CDR3 is CASSTHGQDYEQYF. CDR3 DNA: TGTGCCAGCAGTACCCATGGACAAGACTACGAGCAGTACTTC.

This clonotype was observed a single time. The genes are TRBV25-1 and TRBJ2-7; TRBD2 is a possible D gene (6 bases). The CDR3 has 15 amino acids. V gave up 1 base and J gave up 0 bases, with 10 bases separating them. Germline V CDR1 and CDR2: MGHDK, SYGVNS. DNA of the CDR3: TGTGCCAGCAGTGAATCGCGGGACCTCTCCTACGAGCAGTACTTC. As protein: CASSESRDLSYEQYF.

The chain employs TRBV4-3 and TRBJ2-1, with D perhaps TRBD1 (5 bases). Trimming took 0 bases from V and 9 from J, leaving 15 bases between them. The length of the CDR3 is 15 residues. Germline values: CDR1 LGHNA, CDR2 YSLEER. The CDR3 here is CASSQEARGHSEQFF. As DNA, the CDR3 is TGCGCCAGCAGCCAAGAGGCTAGGGGCCACAGTGAGCAGTTCTTC.

The chain combines TRBV6-1 with TRBJ2-5; D tentatively fits TRBD1 or TRBD2 (5 bases each). CDR1 and CDR2 from the germline V gene are MNHNS and SASEGT. The CDR3 extends over 15 amino acids. The V and J ends lost 1 base and 8 bases respectively, with 17 bases between them. CDR3 bases: TGTGCCAGCAGTGAAGTGAAGGGACCCGGTATAACCCAGTACTTC. Translated, it gives CASSEVKGPGITQYF.

V usage is TRBV6-6 and J usage is TRBJ1-2; 7 bases fit TRBD1. Germline V gene sequence: CDR1 MNHNY, CDR2 SVGAGI (reference sequence). CDR3 size: 15 residues. Trimming took 7 bases from V and 6 from J; bases not matched to a gene: 14. The CDR3 here is CASITGYRDRDGYTF. The CDR3 nucleotides read TGTGCCAGCATTACCGGTTACCGGGACAGAGATGGCTACACCTTC.

The rearrangement links TRBV25-1 to TRBJ2-7; no reliable D call. The CDR3 runs 11 residues. The V and J ends lost 7 bases and 3 bases respectively, with 7 bases between them. Germline V gene data show CDR1 as MGHDK and CDR2 as SYGVNS. The CDR3 sequence: CASTIDYEQYF. The CDR3 nucleotides are TGTGCCAGCACGATAGACTACGAGCAGTACTTC.

The J gene is TRBJ2-4, the V gene TRBV7-2; perhaps TRBD1 as D (6 bases). Trimming removed 5 bases from V and 0 bases from J, with 17 bases in between. The CDR3 is made up of 17 amino acids. Germline-derived CDR1 and CDR2 are SGHTA and FQGNSA. The CDR3 coding sequence is TGTGCCAGCAGCGCCCGGGACACCCTACTAGCCAAAAACATTCAGTACTTC. This translates into CASSARDTLLAKNIQYF.

The genes are TRBV4-2 and TRBJ2-1; no firm D call. This CDR3 has 14 residues. Trimming took 0 bases from V and 4 from J, leaving 7 bases between them. CDR1 is LGHNA, CDR2 YNFKEQ, per germline. CDR3 nucleotides: TGTGCCAGCAGCCAAGATCTCCTATACAATGAGCAGTTCTTC. This sequence encodes CASSQDLLYNEQFF.

This clonotype was observed a single time. The chain couples TRBV20-1 to TRBJ1-2; D is ambiguous. The germline V and J ends were trimmed by 5 bases and 3 bases, with 10 bases remaining between them. Germline V gene data show CDR1 as DFQATT and CDR2 as SNEGSKA (reference sequence). This CDR3 is built from 12 residues. The CDR3 loop is CSAAGRDYGYTF. CDR3 bases: TGCAGTGCTGCCGGACGGGACTATGGCTACACCTTC.

The rearrangement links TRBV3-1 to TRBJ1-1; D gene unclear. This CDR3 is built from 12 residues. CDR1 is LGHDT and CDR2 is YNNKEL in the germline V gene (reference sequence). V was clipped by 4 bases and J by 12 bases, with 15 bases between them. The CDR3 spells CASSPGRGETFF. CDR3 DNA: TGTGCCAGCAGCCCTGGACGGGGAGAAACTTTCTTT.

The chain recombines TRBV4-3 with TRBJ1-6, with TRBD1 matching 9 bases. J lost 3 bases, V lost 0 bases, and 6 bases had no gene match. The CDR3 is 18 amino acids. Germline CDR1 reads LGHNA; CDR2 reads YSLEER. DNA of the CDR3: TGCGCCAGCAGCCAAGATATAGGACAGGGGTTCTATAATTCACCCCTCCACTTT. Protein product: CASSQDIGQGFYNSPLHF.

This sequence joins TRBV7-2 and TRBJ2-5; 11 bases align to TRBD2. The CDR3 runs 17 residues. The junction had 5 bases not matched to a gene; V was cut back by 0 bases and J by 2 bases. In germline, CDR1 is SGHTA, CDR2 FQGNSA. This CDR3 reads CASSLASSGGLQETQYF. The CDR3 bases are TGTGCCAGCAGCTTAGCGTCTAGCGGGGGGCTTCAAGAGACCCAGTACTTC.

This rearrangement joins TRBV7-2 to TRBJ2-1, with 8 bases aligning to TRBD1. J lost 5 bases, V lost 1 base, and 4 bases had no gene match. The CDR3 runs 15 residues. The germline V gene encodes CDR1 SGHTA and CDR2 FQGNSA. As DNA, the CDR3 is TGTGCCAGCAGCTTAGACAGGGGGGTGGACAATGAGCAGTTCTTC. Translation gives CASSLDRGVDNEQFF.

This clonotype is a singleton in its sample. The J gene is TRBJ1-6, the V gene TRBV5-1; D is undetermined. Germline-derived CDR1 and CDR2 are SGHRS and YFSETQ. The CDR3 runs to 16 residues. The ends were cut back, 0 bases at V and 3 bases at J, with 10 bases in the middle. The CDR3 region is CASSLGSSFYNSPLHF. The CDR3 DNA follows: TGCGCCAGCAGCTTGGGGAGCTCCTTCTATAATTCACCCCTCCACTTT.

This clonotype was recorded a few times. The chain recombines TRBV10-3 with TRBJ2-7; D not resolved. The germline V gene has CDR1 ENHRY and CDR2 SYGVKD. Trimming shortened V by 2 bases and J by 6 bases, and 5 bases separated the two germline ends. The CDR3 totals 11 residues. The CDR3 region is CAISERSEQYF. For the CDR3, the DNA is TGTGCCATCAGTGAGAGGAGCGAGCAGTACTTC.

The chain is built from TRBV29-1 and TRBJ2-7, with 7 positions matching TRBD1. J gave up 2 bases and V 0 bases, and 7 bases lay outside the gene matches. CDR3 length equals 15 residues. Looked up from germline, CDR1 is SQVTM and CDR2 is ANQGSEA. The CDR3 sequence is CSVEEWNRGTYEQYF. CDR3 bases: TGCAGCGTTGAAGAATGGAACAGGGGCACCTACGAGCAGTACTTC.

This sequence joins TRBV29-1 and TRBJ1-2; D is uncertain. This CDR3 is built from 14 residues. Deletions cut 7 bases from V and 6 bases from J, with 21 bases between. Germline V gene data show CDR1 as SQVTM and CDR2 as ANQGSEA. DNA of the CDR3: TGCAGCGCTGGTCCCGCTAACCCGGGGAATGGCTACACCTTC. It translates to CSAGPANPGNGYTF.

This chain links TRBV5-6 with TRBJ2-1, with 12 bases aligning to TRBD2. Unmatched junction bases numbered 5, after V lost 4 bases and J lost 3 bases. Germline lookup yields CDR1 SGHDT and CDR2 YYEEEE. The CDR3 sequence is 16 residues long. CDR3 sequence: CASSPASGGVYNEQFF. Here the CDR3 DNA reads TGTGCCAGCAGCCCAGCTAGCGGGGGGGTCTACAATGAGCAGTTCTTC.

The V call is TRBV6-2 or TRBV6-3, the J call TRBJ2-1, with TRBD1 as a possible D gene (6 bases). CDR3 size: 14 residues. Trimming took 3 bases from V and 10 from J, leaving 16 bases between them. Germline V CDR1 and CDR2: MNHEY, SVGEGT. The CDR3 here is CASSYSRGSLEQFF. CDR3 sequence (DNA): TGTGCCAGCAGTTATAGTAGGGGGAGCCTAGAGCAGTTCTTC.

The chain is built from TRBV18 and TRBJ2-4, with D maybe TRBD1 (6 bases). With 5 bases removed from V and 13 bases from J, the gap between germline ends came to 18 bases. Per germline, CDR1 KGHSH and CDR2 LQKENI. The CDR3 consists of 13 residues. The DNA of the CDR3 is TGTGCCAGCTCAAGGACAGAAGCCTACAAGCAGTACTTC. This gives the protein CASSRTEAYKQYF.

This chain connects TRBV2 to TRBJ2-7; TRBD1 matches at 7 bases. The CDR3 totals 15 residues. Germline-derived CDR1 and CDR2 are SNHLY and FYNNEI. The ends lost 8 bases at V and 9 bases at J; junction bases unmatched: 19. The CDR3 DNA sequence: TGTGCCAGCCCCACCATTAGACAGGGCCTGAGCGCGCAGTACTTC. Residues: CASPTIRQGLSAQYF.

This chain connects TRBV24-1 to TRBJ2-5; D remains ambiguous. This CDR3 has 16 amino acids. The ends were cut back, 3 bases at V and 5 bases at J, with 18 bases in the middle. The V gene's germline CDR1 is KGHDR and CDR2 SFDVKD. The CDR3, as DNA: TGTGCCACCAGTGATCCCCGTGGGCCGTTTCGGGAGACCCAGTACTTC. This codes for CATSDPRGPFRETQYF.

The V call is TRBV6-5, the J call TRBJ2-3; D call uncertain. Trimming took off 8 bases at V and 7 bases at J, with 13 bases between the two ends. The CDR3 consists of 12 residues. The germline gives CDR1 MNHEY, CDR2 SVGAGI. Written as DNA, the CDR3 is TGTGCCAGCCGTAGTGGAGCACATACGCAGTATTTT. It translates to CASRSGAHTQYF.

This clonotype was observed a handful of times. The rearrangement uses TRBV13 and TRBJ1-2, with unresolved D. Germline V gene lookup returns CDR1 PRHDT and CDR2 FYEKMQ (reference sequence). The V and J ends lost 4 bases and 2 bases respectively, with 23 bases between them. The CDR3 loop spans 18 amino acids. The CDR3 region is CASSSLHSEGGINYGYTF. CDR3 nucleotide sequence: TGTGCCAGCAGCTCCCTCCATTCCGAGGGAGGAATAAACTATGGCTACACCTTC.

The chain employs TRBV7-3 and TRBJ2-6, with no clear D. The CDR3 is 15 amino acids. Trimming cost V 6 bases and J 0 bases, with 9 bases left between them. The V gene's germline CDR1 is SGHTA and CDR2 FQGTGA. CDR3: CASRPGVSGANVLTF. The CDR3 DNA sequence: TGTGCCAGCAGACCCGGAGTCTCTGGGGCCAACGTCCTGACTTTC.